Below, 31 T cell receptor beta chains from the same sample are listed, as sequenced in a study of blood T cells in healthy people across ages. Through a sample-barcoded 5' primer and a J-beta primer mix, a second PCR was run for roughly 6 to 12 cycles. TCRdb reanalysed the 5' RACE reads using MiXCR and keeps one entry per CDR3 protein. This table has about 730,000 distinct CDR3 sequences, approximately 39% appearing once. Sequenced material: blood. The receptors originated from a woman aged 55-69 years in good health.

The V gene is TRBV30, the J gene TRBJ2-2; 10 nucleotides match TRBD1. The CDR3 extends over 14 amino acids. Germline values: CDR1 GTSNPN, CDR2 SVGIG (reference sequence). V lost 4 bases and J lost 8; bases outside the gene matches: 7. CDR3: CAWTPRDRGGELFF. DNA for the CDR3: TGTGCCTGGACCCCCCGGGACAGGGGAGGGGAGCTGTTTTTT. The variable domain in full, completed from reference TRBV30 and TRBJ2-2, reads SQTIHQWPATLVQPVGSPLSLECTVEGTSNPNLYWYRQAAGRGLQLLFYSVGIGQISSEVPQNLSASRPQDRQFILSSKKLLLSDSGFYLCAWTPRDRGGELFFGEGSRLTVL.

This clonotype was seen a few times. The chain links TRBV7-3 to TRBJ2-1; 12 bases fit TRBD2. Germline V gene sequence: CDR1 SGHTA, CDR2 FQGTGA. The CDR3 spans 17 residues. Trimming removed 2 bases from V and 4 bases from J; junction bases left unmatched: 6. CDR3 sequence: CASSLSSGGVSYNEQFF. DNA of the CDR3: TGTGCCAGCAGCTTATCTAGCGGGGGGGTCTCGTACAATGAGCAGTTCTTC.

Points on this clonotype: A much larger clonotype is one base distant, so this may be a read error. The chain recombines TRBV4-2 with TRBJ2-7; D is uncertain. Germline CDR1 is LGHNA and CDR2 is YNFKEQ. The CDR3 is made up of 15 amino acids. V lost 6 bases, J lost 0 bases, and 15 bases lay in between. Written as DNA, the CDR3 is TGTGCCAGCAGAGAAGGAGTCAATAGCTCCTACGAGCAGTACTTC. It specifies CASREGVNSSYEQYF.

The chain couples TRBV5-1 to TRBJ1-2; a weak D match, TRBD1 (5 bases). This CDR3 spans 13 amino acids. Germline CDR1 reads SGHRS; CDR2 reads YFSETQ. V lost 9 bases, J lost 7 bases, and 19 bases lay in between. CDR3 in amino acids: CATSGRAPLGYTF. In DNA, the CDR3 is TGCGCCACCAGTGGCAGGGCTCCCCTTGGCTACACCTTC.

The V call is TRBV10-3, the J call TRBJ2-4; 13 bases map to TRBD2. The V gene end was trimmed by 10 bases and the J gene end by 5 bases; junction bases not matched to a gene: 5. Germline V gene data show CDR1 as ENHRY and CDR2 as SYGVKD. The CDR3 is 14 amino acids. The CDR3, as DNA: TGTGCCACTGGGACTAGCGGGACCCAAAACATTCAGTACTTC. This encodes CATGTSGTQNIQYF.

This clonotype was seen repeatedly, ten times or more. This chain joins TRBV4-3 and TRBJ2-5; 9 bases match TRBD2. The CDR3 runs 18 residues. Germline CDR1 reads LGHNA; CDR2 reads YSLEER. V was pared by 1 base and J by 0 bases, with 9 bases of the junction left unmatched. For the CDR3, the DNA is TGCGCCAGCAGCCAAGGGGTAGCGGGGGTAGATCACCAAGAGACCCAGTACTTC. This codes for CASSQGVAGVDHQETQYF.

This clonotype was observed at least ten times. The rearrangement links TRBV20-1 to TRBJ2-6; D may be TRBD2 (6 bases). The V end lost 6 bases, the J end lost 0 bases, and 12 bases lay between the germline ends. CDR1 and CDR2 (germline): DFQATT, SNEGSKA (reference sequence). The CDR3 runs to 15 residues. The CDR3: CSASIGGSGANVLTF. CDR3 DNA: TGCAGTGCCTCCATCGGGGGCTCTGGGGCCAACGTCCTGACTTTC.

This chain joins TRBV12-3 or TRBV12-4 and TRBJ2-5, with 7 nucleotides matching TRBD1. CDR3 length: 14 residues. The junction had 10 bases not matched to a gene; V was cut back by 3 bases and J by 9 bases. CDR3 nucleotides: TGTGCCAGCAGTTTTGGCAGCTACGACAGGGCCCAGTACTTC. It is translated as CASSFGSYDRAQYF.

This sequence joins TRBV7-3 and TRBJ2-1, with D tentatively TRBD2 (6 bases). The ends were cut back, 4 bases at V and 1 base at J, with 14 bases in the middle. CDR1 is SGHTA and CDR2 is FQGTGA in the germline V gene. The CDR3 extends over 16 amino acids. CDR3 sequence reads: CASSSPGRGSYNEQFF. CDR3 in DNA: TGTGCCAGCAGCTCCCCAGGGCGGGGTTCCTACAATGAGCAGTTCTTC.

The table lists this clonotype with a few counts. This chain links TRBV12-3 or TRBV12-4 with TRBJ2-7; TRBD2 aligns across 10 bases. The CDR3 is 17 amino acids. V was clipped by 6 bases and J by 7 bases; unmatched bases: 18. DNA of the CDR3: TGTGCCAGCAGCCGGACTAGCGGCCTGTCCGGTTTGCGGGAGCAGTACTTC. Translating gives CASSRTSGLSGLREQYF.

The CDR3 DNA reads TGTGCCAGCAGCGGTGCGGGGTTGGGCACTGAAGCTTTCTTT. Translation gives CASSGAGLGTEAFF. The chain couples TRBV3-1 to TRBJ1-1; the D is unclear. The germline V and J ends were trimmed by 5 bases and 4 bases, with 14 bases remaining between them. Germline CDR1 reads LGHDT; CDR2 reads YNNKEL (reference sequence). The CDR3 totals 14 residues.

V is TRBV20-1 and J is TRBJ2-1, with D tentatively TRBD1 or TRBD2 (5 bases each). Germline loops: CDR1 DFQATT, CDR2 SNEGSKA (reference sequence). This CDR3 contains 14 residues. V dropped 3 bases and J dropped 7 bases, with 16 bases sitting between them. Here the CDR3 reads CSASPLGTVNEQFF. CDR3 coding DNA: TGCAGTGCTAGCCCCCTTGGGACGGTAAATGAGCAGTTCTTC.

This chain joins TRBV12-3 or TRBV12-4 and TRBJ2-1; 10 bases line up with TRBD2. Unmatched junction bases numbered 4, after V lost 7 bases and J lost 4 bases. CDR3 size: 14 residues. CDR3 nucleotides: TGTGCCAGCATGATGACTAGCGGGTACAATGAGCAGTTCTTC. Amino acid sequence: CASMMTSGYNEQFF.

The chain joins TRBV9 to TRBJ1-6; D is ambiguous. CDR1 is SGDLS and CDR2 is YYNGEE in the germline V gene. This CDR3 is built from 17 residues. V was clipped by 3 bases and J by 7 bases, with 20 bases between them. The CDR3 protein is CASSGLLGPVTNSPLHF. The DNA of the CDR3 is TGTGCCAGCAGCGGACTCTTAGGACCAGTTACAAATTCACCCCTCCACTTT. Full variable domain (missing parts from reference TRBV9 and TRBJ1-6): DSGVTQTPKHLITATGQRVTLRCSPRSGDLSVYWYQQSLDQGLQFLIQYYNGEERAKGNILERFSAQQFPDLHSELNLSSLELGDSALYFCASSGLLGPVTNSPLHFGNGTRLTVT.

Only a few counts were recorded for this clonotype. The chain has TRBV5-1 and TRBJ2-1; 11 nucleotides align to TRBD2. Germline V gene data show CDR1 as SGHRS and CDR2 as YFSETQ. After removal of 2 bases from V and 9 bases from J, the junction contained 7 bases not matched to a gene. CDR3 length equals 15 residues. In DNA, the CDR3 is TGCGCCAGCAGCTTCGGTAGCGGGGGGGCCTTTGAGCAGTTCTTC. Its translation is CASSFGSGGAFEQFF.

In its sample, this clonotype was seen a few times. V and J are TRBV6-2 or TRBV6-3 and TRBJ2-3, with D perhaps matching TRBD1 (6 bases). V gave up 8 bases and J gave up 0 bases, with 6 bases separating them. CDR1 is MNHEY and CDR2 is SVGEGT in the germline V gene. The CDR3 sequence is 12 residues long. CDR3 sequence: CASGGSTDTQYF. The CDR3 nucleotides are TGTGCCAGCGGGGGCAGCACAGATACGCAGTATTTT.

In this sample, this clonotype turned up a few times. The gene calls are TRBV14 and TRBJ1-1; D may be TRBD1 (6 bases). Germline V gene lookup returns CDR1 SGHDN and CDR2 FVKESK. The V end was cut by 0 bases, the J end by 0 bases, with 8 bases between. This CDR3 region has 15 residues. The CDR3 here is CASSQEDSMNTEAFF. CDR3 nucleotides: TGTGCCAGCAGCCAAGAGGACAGCATGAACACTGAAGCTTTCTTT.

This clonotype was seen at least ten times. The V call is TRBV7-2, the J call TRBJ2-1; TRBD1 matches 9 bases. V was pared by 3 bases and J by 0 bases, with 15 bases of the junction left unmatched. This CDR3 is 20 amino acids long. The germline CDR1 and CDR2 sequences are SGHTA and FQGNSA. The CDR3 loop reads CASSFMAGTGTLSSYNEQFF. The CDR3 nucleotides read TGTGCCAGCAGCTTCATGGCCGGGACAGGGACTTTGAGCTCCTACAATGAGCAGTTCTTC. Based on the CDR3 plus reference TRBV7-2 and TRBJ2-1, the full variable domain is GAGVSQSPSNKVTEKGKDVELRCDPISGHTALYWYRQSLGQGLEFLIYFQGNSAPDKSGLPSDRFSAERTGGSVSTLTIQRTQQEDSAVYLCASSFMAGTGTLSSYNEQFFGPGTRLTVL.

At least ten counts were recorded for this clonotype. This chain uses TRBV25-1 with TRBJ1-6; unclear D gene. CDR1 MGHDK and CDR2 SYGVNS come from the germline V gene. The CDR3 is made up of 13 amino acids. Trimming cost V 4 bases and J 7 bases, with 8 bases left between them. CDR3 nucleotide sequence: TGTGCCAGCAGTGTAGGGTGGAATTCACCCCTCCACTTT. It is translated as CASSVGWNSPLHF.

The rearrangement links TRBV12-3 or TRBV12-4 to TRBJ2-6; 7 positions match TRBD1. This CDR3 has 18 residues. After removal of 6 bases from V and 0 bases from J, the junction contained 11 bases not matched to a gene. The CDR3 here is CASSHRGTASSGANVLTF. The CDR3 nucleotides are TGTGCCAGCAGCCATAGGGGGACAGCCAGCTCTGGGGCCAACGTCCTGACTTTC.

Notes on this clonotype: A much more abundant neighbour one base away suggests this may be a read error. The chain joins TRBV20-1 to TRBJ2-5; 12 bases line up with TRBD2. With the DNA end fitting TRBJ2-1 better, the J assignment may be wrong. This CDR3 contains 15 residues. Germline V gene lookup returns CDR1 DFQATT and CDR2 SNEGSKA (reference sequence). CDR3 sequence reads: CSARTSGRRWETQFF. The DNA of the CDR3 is TGCAGTGCTAGGACTAGCGGGAGACGATGGGAGACCCAGTTCTTC.

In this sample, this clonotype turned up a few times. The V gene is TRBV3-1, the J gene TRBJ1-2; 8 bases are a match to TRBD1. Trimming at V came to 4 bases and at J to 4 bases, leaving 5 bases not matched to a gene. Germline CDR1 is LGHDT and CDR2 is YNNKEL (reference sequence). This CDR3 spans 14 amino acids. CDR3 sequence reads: CASSPGTGSYGYTF. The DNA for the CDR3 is TGTGCCAGCAGCCCGGGGACAGGTTCCTATGGCTACACCTTC.

In nucleotides, the CDR3 is TGTGCCAGCAGCCCTTCTAGCGGGGTTCAGTTCTTC. Translation: CASSPSSGVQFF. This sequence joins TRBV4-2 and TRBJ2-1, with 9 bases fitting TRBD2. Per the germline V gene, CDR1 is LGHNA and CDR2 is YNFKEQ. CDR3 length: 12 amino acids. Unmatched junction bases numbered 5, after V lost 4 bases and J lost 13 bases.

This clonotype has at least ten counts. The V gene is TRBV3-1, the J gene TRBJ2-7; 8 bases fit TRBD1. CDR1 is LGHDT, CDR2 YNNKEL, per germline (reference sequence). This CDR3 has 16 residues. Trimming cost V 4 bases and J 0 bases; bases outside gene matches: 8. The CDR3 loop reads CASSRNRDRSSYEQYF. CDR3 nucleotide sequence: TGTGCCAGCAGCCGAAACCGGGACAGGAGCTCCTACGAGCAGTACTTC.

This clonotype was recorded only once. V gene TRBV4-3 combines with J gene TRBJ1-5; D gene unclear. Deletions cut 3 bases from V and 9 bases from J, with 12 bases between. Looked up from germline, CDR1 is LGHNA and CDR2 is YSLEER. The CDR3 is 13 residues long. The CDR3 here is CASSHTEDRPQHF. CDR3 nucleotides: TGCGCCAGCAGCCATACAGAGGATCGGCCCCAGCATTTT.

CDR3 in DNA: TGTGCCAGCAGCCCCTGGCAGGGACAAGAGACCCAGTACTTC. This gives the protein CASSPWQGQETQYF. The chain employs TRBV12-3 or TRBV12-4 and TRBJ2-7; D perhaps matches TRBD1 (5 bases). The DNA matches TRBJ2-5 better at its end, which makes the J call doubtful. The CDR3 extends over 14 amino acids.

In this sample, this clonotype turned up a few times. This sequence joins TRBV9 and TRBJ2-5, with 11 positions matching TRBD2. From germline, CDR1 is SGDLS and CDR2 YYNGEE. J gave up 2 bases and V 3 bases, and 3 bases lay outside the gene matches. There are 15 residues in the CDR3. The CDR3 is CASSDSGGAQETQYF. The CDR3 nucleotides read TGTGCCAGCAGCGATAGCGGGGGGGCACAAGAGACCCAGTACTTC.

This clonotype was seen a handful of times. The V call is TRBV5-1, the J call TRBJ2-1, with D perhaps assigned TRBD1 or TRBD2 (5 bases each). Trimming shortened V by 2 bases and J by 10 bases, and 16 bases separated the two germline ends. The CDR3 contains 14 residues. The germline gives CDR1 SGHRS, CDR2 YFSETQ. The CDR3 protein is CASSLRGRVGEQFF. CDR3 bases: TGCGCCAGCAGCTTACGGGGACGGGTTGGGGAGCAGTTCTTC.

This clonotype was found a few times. The chain's CDR3 is CSARRTALNYGYTF. CDR3 DNA: TGCAGTGCTAGAAGGACAGCCCTTAACTATGGCTACACCTTC. This sequence joins TRBV20-1 and TRBJ1-2, with a possible D match to TRBD1 (6 bases). Germline loops: CDR1 DFQATT, CDR2 SNEGSKA (reference sequence). V was pared by 2 bases and J by 1 base, with 11 bases between. The CDR3 is 14 residues long.

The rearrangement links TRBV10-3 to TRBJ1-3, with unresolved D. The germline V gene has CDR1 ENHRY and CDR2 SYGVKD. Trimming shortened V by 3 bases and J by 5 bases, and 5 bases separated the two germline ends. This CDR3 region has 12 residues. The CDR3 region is CAISEGRNTIYF. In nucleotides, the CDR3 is TGTGCCATCAGTGAAGGACGAAACACCATATATTTT.

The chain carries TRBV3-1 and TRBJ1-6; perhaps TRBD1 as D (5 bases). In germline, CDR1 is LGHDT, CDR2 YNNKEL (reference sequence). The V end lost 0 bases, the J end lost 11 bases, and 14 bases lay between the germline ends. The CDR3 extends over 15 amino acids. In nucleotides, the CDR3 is TGTGCCAGCAGCCAAGAAGGGGCCGCTCAAACACCCCTCCACTTT. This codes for CASSQEGAAQTPLHF.